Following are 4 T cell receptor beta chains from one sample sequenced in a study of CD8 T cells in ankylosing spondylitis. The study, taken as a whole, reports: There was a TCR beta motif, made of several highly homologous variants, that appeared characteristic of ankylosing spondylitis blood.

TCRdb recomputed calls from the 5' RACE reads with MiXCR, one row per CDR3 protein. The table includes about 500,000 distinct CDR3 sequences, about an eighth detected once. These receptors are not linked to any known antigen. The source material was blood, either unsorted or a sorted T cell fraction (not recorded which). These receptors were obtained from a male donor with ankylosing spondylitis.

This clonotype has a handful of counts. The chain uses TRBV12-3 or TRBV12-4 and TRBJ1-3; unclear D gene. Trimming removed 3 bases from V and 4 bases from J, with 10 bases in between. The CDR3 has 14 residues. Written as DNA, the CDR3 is TGTGCCAGCAGTTTTACTACGCCAGGAAACACCATATATTTT. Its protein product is CASSFTTPGNTIYF.

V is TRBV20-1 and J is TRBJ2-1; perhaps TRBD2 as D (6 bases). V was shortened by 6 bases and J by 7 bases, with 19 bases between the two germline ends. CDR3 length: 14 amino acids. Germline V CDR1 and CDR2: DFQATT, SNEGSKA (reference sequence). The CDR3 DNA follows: TGCAGTGCCCCACGGGACTTGGTGGAAAATGAGCAGTTCTTC. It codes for CSAPRDLVENEQFF.

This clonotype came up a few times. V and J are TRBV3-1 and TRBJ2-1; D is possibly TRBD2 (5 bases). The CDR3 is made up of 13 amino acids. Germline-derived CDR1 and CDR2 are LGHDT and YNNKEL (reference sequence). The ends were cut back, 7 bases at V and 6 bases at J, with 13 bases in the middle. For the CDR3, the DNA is TGTGCCAGCACCCTACTAGGTCGCAATGAGCAGTTCTTC. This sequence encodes CASTLLGRNEQFF.

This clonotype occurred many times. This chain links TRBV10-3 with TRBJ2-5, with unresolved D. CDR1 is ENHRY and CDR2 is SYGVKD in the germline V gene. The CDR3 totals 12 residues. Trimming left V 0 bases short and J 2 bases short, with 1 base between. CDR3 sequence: CAISESQETQYF. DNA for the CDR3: TGTGCCATCAGTGAGTCTCAAGAGACCCAGTACTTC.